These 2 T cell receptor beta chains originate from one sample sequenced in a study of Ad26.COV2.S vaccination and SARS-CoV-2 variants. Produced via immunoSEQ multiplex PCR; TCRdb's table is partial and in-frame only. The table records about 350,000 clones, under 95% of them present only once. The sequencing here drew on peripheral blood, taken after recovery from COVID-19. The receptors were sampled from a human donor who had recovered from COVID-19.

The chain combines TRBV29-1 with TRBJ1-2; D gene unclear. The CDR3 is 12 residues long. The germline gives CDR1 SQVTM, CDR2 ANQGSEA. As DNA, the CDR3 is TGCGTCGTCGGGGAGGGAGAAGAGGCCTACACCTTC. Protein product: CVVGEGEEAYTF.

The chain uses TRBV6-5 and TRBJ1-1; D possibly corresponds to TRBD1 (5 bases). CDR1 is MNHEY, CDR2 SVGAGI, per germline. The CDR3 has 15 amino acids. Trimming took 0 bases from V and 6 from J, leaving 14 bases between them. CDR3: CASSYSYRGSAEAFF. The DNA for the CDR3 is TGTGCCAGCAGTTACTCATATCGGGGCAGCGCTGAAGCTTTCTTT.